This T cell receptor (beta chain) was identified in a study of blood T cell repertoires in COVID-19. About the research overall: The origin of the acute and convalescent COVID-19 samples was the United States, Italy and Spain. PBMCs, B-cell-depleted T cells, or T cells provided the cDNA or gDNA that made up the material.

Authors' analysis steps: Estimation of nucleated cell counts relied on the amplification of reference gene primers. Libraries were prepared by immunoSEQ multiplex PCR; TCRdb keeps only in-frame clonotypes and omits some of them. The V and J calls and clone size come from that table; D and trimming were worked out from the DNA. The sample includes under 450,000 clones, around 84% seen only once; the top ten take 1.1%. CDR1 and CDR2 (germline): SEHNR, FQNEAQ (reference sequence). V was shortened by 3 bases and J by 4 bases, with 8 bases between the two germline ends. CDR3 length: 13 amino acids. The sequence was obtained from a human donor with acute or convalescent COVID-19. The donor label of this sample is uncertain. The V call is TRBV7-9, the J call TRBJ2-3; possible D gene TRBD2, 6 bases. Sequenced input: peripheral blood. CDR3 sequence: CASSFAGSDTQYF. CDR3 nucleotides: TGTGCCAGCAGCTTCGCGGGGTCAGATACGCAGTATTTT.